The source of this T cell receptor beta chain is a study of blood T cell repertoires in COVID-19. At the level of the study: Sites across the United States, Italy and Spain contributed samples from acute and convalescent COVID-19. In each case, the material was cDNA or gDNA derived from T cells, B-cell-depleted T cells, or PBMCs.

Trimming removed 1 base at V and 1 base at J, with 10 bases between. Germline V gene lookup returns CDR1 SGHVS and CDR2 FQNEAQ. The CDR3 runs 15 residues. In the authors' workflow: The authors estimated nucleated cell counts from reference gene primer amplification. The protocol was immunoSEQ multiplex PCR, while the TCRdb copy is restricted to in-frame clones and leaves out a portion. V, J and clone size are those of that table, while D and trimming were read from the DNA. Seen here are 150,000 to 180,000 clones, about 89% observed once, and the top ten hold around 0.55%. The chain employs TRBV7-8 and TRBJ1-1; no reliable D call. This clonotype originated in a man between 50 and 59 years old with acute or convalescent COVID-19. The sequenced material came from peripheral blood. The CDR3 DNA reads as TGTGCCAGCAGCTTAGAGGGCCGGGGGAACACTGAAGCTTTCTTT. Its translation: CASSLEGRGNTEAFF. Filled out from reference TRBV7-8 and TRBJ1-1, the complete variable domain reads GAGVSQSPRYKVAKRGQDVALRCDPISGHVSLFWYQQALGQGPEFLTYFQNEAQLDKSGLPSDRFFAERPEGSVSTLKIQRTQQEDSAVYLCASSLEGRGNTEAFFGQGTRLTVV.